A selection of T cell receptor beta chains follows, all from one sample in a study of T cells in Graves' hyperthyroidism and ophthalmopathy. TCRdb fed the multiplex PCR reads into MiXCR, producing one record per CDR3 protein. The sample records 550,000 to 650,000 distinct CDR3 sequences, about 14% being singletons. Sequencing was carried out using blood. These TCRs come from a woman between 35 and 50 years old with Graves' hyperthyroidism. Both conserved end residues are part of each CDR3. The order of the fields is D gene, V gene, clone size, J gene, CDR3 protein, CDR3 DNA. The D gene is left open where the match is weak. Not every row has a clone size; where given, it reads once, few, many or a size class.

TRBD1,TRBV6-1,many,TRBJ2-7,CASSPRTGGNEQYF,TGTGCCAGCAGTCCCCGGACAGGGGGCAACGAGCAGTACTTC
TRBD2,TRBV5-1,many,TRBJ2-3,CASRRAPSGSTDTQYF,TGCGCCAGCAGGCGAGCTCCTAGCGGGAGTACAGATACGCAGTATTTT
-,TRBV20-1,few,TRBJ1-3,CSVYAGSERGNTIYF,TGCAGTGTTTACGCTGGTTCGGAAAGGGGAAACACCATATATTTT
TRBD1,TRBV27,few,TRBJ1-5,CASSLRQGGDQPQHF,TGTGCCAGCAGTCTCCGACAGGGAGGCGATCAGCCCCAGCATTTT
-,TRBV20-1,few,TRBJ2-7,CSARWPEDYPYEQYF,TGCAGTGCTAGATGGCCCGAGGACTACCCCTACGAGCAGTACTTC
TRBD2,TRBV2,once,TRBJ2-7,CASLRKRESPPYIYEQYF,TGTGCCAGCTTACGGAAGCGGGAGTCTCCCCCCTACATTTACGAGCAGTACTTC
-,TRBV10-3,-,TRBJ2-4,CAVGAGIAKNIQYF,TGTGCCGTAGGAGCTGGGATTGCCAAAAACATTCAGTACTTC
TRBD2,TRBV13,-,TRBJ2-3,CASSPPRTSGRAGDTQYF,TGTGCCAGCAGCCCACCCCGGACTAGCGGGCGCGCCGGGGATACGCAGTATTTT
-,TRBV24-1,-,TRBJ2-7,CATSEASRYEQYF,TGTGCCACCAGTGAGGCTAGCCGCTACGAGCAGTACTTC
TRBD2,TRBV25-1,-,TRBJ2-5,CASSGGGGLAGVGETQYF,TGTGCCAGCAGTGGAGGGGGAGGACTAGCGGGAGTCGGAGAGACCCAGTACTTC
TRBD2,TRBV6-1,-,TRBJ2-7,CASSDMGLASYGQYF,TGTGCCAGCAGTGATATGGGACTAGCTTCCTACGGGCAGTACTTC
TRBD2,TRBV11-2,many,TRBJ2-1,CASSLDLAGGDEQFF,TGTGCCAGCAGCTTAGACCTAGCGGGAGGCGATGAGCAGTTCTTC
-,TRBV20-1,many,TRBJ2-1,CSAPWLEMYNEQFF,TGCAGTGCCCCATGGCTAGAGATGTACAATGAGCAGTTCTTC
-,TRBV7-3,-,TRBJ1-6,CASSQLPGTGSPLHF,TGTGCCAGCAGCCAACTTCCGGGGACGGGGTCACCCCTCCACTTT
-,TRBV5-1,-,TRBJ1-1,CASSPQELNTEAFF,TGCGCCAGCAGCCCCCAGGAATTGAACACTGAAGCTTTCTTT
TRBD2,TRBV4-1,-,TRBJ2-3,CASSRGGVTDTQYF,TGCGCCAGCAGCCGGGGGGGTGTCACAGATACGCAGTATTTT
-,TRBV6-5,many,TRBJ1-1,CASSYSIRGGNTEAFF,TGTGCCAGCAGTTACTCCATTCGGGGGGGGAACACTGAAGCTTTCTTT
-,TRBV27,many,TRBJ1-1,CASSLATKRTEAFF,TGTGCCAGCAGTTTGGCGACCAAAAGGACTGAAGCTTTCTTT
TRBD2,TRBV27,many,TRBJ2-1,CASSLIPSGSMDEQFF,TGTGCCAGCAGTTTAATCCCCAGCGGGAGTATGGATGAGCAGTTCTTC
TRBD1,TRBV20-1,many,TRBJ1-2,CSATRGQDGYTF,TGCAGTGCTACCAGGGGGCAGGATGGCTACACCTTC
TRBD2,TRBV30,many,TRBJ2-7,CAWSPGTSGFHEQYF,TGTGCCTGGAGTCCCGGGACTAGCGGGTTCCACGAGCAGTACTTC
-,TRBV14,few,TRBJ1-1,CASSVGPPSRAFF,TGTGCCAGCTCAGTCGGGCCCCCTTCTAGGGCTTTCTTT
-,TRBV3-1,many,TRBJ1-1,CASSQDIGLFADSTEAFF,TGTGCCAGCAGCCAAGATATCGGTCTGTTTGCGGATAGCACTGAAGCTTTCTTT
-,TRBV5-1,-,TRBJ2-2,CASSPTWVQGYGELFF,TGCGCCAGCAGCCCCACATGGGTGCAAGGTTACGGGGAGCTGTTTTTT
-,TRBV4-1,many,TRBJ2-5,CASSLQGKAQETQYF,TGCGCCAGCAGCCTCCAAGGGAAGGCACAAGAGACCCAGTACTTC
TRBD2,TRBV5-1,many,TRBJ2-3,CASRDLAGSTDTQYF,TGCGCCAGCAGGGACCTAGCGGGTAGCACAGATACGCAGTATTTT
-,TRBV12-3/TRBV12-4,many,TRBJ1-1,CANRGSTEAFF,TGTGCCAATAGGGGTAGCACTGAAGCTTTCTTT
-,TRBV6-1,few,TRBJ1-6,CASSEFDYYNSPLHF,TGTGCCAGCAGTGAGTTCGACTACTATAATTCACCCCTCCACTTT
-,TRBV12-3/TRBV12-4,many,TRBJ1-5,CASSFSGVNQPQHF,TGTGCCAGCAGTTTTTCAGGGGTCAATCAGCCCCAGCATTTT
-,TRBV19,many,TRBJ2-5,CASSTGQRGETQYF,TGTGCCAGTAGCACAGGGCAGCGAGGGGAGACCCAGTACTTC
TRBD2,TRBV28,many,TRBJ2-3,CASTTGLAGGGGTDTQYF,TGTGCCAGCACCACGGGACTAGCGGGAGGGGGAGGGACAGATACGCAGTATTTT